This T cell receptor beta chain came from a study of blood T cells in healthy people across ages. Study at large: The capture of about one barcoded beta molecule per two T cells was achieved by template switching.

A sample-barcoded 5' primer and a J-beta primer mix were used in a second PCR of roughly 6 to 11 cycles. At least 2.5 million CDR3-containing paired-end reads were obtained per sample. TCRdb processed the 5' RACE reads anew with MiXCR; each CDR3 protein has one entry. The profile shows roughly 1,000,000 distinct CDR3 sequences, approximately 25% of them singletons. Germline V gene sequence: CDR1 SGHTA, CDR2 FQGTGA. This CDR3 is built from 16 residues. The trim removed 5 bases at V and 7 bases at J, leaving 11 bases unmatched. These data also formed part of another study, on T cells of mothers and their children. From that study: Mothers gave over 9.5 million TCR beta CDR3 reads each, and children roughly 3 million each. For related and unrelated pairs alike, thymic selection shapes TCR recombination output similarly.

Sequencing was performed on blood. The sequence was obtained from a girl aged 2 to 10 in good health. This sequence joins TRBV7-3 and TRBJ2-2; 9 bases are shared with TRBD1. In DNA, the CDR3 is TGTGCCAGCAGCCCGAGCGGGACAGGGATAGTCGGGGAGCTGTTTTTT. Its translation: CASSPSGTGIVGELFF.